This T cell receptor beta chain was found in a study of radiation and T cells in renal cell carcinoma. The method was immunoSEQ multiplex PCR; TCRdb's version includes in-frame clones alone and lacks a portion of them. The data hold some 60,000 clones, with just over 75% observed a single time. Time point indicated: blood 2 weeks post-SBRT. The sample's treatment: 15 Gy SBRT to primary tumor, nephrectomy 4 weeks later. After SBRT, blood was collected at 2 and 4 weeks, plus baseline. Points from the study as a whole: Pretreatment tumor biopsies were lacking, so baseline clonotypes are unknown. In blood, top tumor clones expanded by 2 weeks, shrinking by 4.

A remark on this clone: No antigen is known for it.

CDR3 size: 12 residues. V was cut by 4 bases and J by 3 bases, with 6 bases left in between. CDR1 SGHNT and CDR2 YYREEE come from the germline V gene (reference sequence). The sequenced sample was blood, obtained from a patient whose treatment included radiotherapy and nephrectomy. The TCR comes from a man between 60 and 75 years old with renal cell carcinoma. The gene calls are TRBV5-4 and TRBJ2-3; D remains unclear. CDR3 region: CASSTWTDTQYF. In nucleotides, the CDR3 is TGTGCCAGCAGCACCTGGACAGATACGCAGTATTTT.